The entry below gives a single T cell receptor (beta chain) sequence along with its context. Its antigen is currently not known. Base-call qualities are not available, and no considerably larger clone is one nucleotide away. The method behind the library was the immunoSEQ multiplex PCR assay. This immuneACCESS table, as held by TCRdb, lists in-frame sequences with V and J called but not all clones. Of the missing ones, under half trace to an unresolved V gene in checked studies; the others have no known cause. This sample holds approximately 120,000 clones; approximately 90% were observed only once. The ten largest clonotypes hold 17% of the sample. This sample was taken from a study of control samples from healthy donors and cancer patients (TCRdb year 2020). The V and J ends are trimmed by 3 bases and 5 bases, leaving 8 bases between them. CDR1 and CDR2, per the germline V gene, are KGHDR and SFDVKD. The CDR3 holds 13 amino acids from the cysteine to the phenylalanine. The entry retains the CDR3 DNA only, 39 bases that are in frame from base 1.

Sequencing used blood. The TCR originated in a woman between 50 and 59 years old in good health. This chain joins TRBV24-1 to TRBJ2-3; the D gene lacks a confident call. The bases are TGTGCCACCAGTGATCCCCCGGGAGATACGCAGTATTTT. This sequence encodes CATSDPPGDTQYF.